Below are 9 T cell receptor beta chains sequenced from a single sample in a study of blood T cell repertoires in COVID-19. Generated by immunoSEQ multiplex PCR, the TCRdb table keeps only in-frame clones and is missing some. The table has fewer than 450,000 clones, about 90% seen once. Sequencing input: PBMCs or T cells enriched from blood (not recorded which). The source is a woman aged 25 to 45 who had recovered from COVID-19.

The CDR3 is CASSLGLAGGEQYF. The DNA of the CDR3 is TGTGCCAGCAGCTTAGGACTAGCGGGGGGCGAGCAGTACTTC. The rearrangement links TRBV11-2 to TRBJ2-7; 13 nucleotides line up with TRBD2. Losses at the gene ends were 1 base for V and 6 bases for J; bases not matched to a gene: 0. Germline V gene sequence: CDR1 SGHAT, CDR2 FQNNGV. The CDR3 is 14 residues long.

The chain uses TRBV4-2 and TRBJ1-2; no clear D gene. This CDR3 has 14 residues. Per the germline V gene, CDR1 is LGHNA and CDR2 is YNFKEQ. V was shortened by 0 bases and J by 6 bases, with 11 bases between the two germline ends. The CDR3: CASSQDSALDGYTF. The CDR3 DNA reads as TGTGCCAGCAGCCAAGATAGCGCTTTGGATGGCTACACCTTC.

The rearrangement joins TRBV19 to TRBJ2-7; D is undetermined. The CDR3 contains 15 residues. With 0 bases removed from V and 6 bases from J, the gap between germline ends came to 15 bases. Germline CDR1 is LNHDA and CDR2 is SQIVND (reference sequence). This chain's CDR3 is CASSIELDNTGEQYF. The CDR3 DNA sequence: TGTGCCAGTAGTATAGAATTGGATAACACGGGCGAGCAGTACTTC.

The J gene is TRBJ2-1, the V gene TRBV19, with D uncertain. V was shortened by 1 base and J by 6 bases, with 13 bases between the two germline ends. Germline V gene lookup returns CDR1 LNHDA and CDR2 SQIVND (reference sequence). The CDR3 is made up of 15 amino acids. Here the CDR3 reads CASSIANRRSNEQFF. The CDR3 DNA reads TGTGCCAGTAGTATAGCAAACCGTCGGAGCAATGAGCAGTTCTTC.

In DNA, the CDR3 is TGTGCCAGCAGTTACTCGAATTCTCCGGGACAGACTGAAGCTTTCTTT. It codes for CASSYSNSPGQTEAFF. The chain joins TRBV6-5 to TRBJ1-1; 7 positions agree with TRBD1. The V gene end was trimmed by 0 bases and the J gene end by 5 bases; junction bases not matched to a gene: 9. Germline assignment: CDR1 MNHEY and CDR2 SVGAGI. CDR3 length equals 16 residues.

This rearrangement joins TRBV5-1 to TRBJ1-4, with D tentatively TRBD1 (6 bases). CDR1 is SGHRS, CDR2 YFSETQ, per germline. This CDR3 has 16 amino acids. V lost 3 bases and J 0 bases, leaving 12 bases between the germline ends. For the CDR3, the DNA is TGCGCCAGCAGCTCCCAGCGACAGGCAACTAATGAAAAACTGTTTTTT. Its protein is CASSSQRQATNEKLFF. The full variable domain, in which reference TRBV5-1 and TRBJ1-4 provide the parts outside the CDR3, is KAGVTQTPRYLIKTRGQQVTLSCSPISGHRSVSWYQQTPGQGLQFLFEYFSETQRNKGNFPGRFSGRQFSNSRSEMNVSTLELGDSALYLCASSSQRQATNEKLFFGSGTQLSVL.

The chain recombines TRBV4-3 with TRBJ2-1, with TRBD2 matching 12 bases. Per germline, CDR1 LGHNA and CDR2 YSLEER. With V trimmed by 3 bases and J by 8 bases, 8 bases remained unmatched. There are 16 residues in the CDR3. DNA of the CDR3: TGCGCCAGCAGCCAGGCTACTAGCGGGGGGAGGGATGAGCAGTTCTTC. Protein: CASSQATSGGRDEQFF.

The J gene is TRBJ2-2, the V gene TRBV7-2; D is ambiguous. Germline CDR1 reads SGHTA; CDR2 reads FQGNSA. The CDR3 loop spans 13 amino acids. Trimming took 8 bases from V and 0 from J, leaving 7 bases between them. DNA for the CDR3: TGTGCCAGCGGGCCCACGAACACCGGGGAGCTGTTTTTT. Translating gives CASGPTNTGELFF.

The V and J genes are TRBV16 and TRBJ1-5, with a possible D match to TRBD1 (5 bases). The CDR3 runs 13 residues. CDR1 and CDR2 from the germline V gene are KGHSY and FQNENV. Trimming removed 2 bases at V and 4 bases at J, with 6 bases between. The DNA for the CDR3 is TGTGCCAGCAGCCAACAGGGAAATCAGCCCCAGCATTTT. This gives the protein CASSQQGNQPQHF.